The next 29 T cell receptor beta chains were all read from a single sample in a study of blood T cell repertoires in COVID-19. This table comes from immunoSEQ multiplex PCR, and its TCRdb copy is limited to in-frame clones, with some not included. Here the sample spans roughly 200,000 clones, 84% being singletons. The sample comprised PBMCs or T cells enriched from blood (not recorded which). These receptors were collected from a woman in her thirties who had been exposed to COVID-19.

The chain combines TRBV9 with TRBJ1-3, with 10 bases matching TRBD1. V gave up 4 bases and J gave up 4 bases; unmatched junction bases: 14. The CDR3 consists of 18 residues. The germline V gene encodes CDR1 SGDLS and CDR2 YYNGEE. The CDR3 DNA sequence: TGTGCCAGCAGCCCAGGGGGACAGGGGTTTCTGCAAGGAAACACCATATATTTT. Translation: CASSPGGQGFLQGNTIYF. The variable domain in full, completed from reference TRBV9 and TRBJ1-3, reads DSGVTQTPKHLITATGQRVTLRCSPRSGDLSVYWYQQSLDQGLQFLIQYYNGEERAKGNILERFSAQQFPDLHSELNLSSLELGDSALYFCASSPGGQGFLQGNTIYFGEGSWLTVV.

V gene TRBV7-2 combines with J gene TRBJ1-2; tentatively, D is TRBD1 (6 bases). V was clipped by 0 bases and J by 10 bases, with 18 bases between them. This CDR3 is built from 15 residues. The germline CDR1 and CDR2 sequences are SGHTA and FQGNSA. CDR3 nucleotide sequence: TGTGCCAGCAGCTTAGCAAGCGGCCGAAAGGGGGACTACACCTTC. Translation: CASSLASGRKGDYTF.

The chain couples TRBV29-1 to TRBJ2-3; no clear D gene. V lost 7 bases and J lost 3, with 14 bases in between. This CDR3 has 13 amino acids. From germline, CDR1 is SQVTM and CDR2 ANQGSEA. DNA of the CDR3: TGCAGCGCCTCAATTTGGGCGACAGATACGCAGTATTTT. Amino acids: CSASIWATDTQYF.

The chain uses TRBV19 and TRBJ1-6, with TRBD1 matching over 9 bases. The CDR3 runs 15 residues. With 4 bases clipped from V and 8 bases from J, the junction kept 6 bases outside the gene matches. Germline values: CDR1 LNHDA, CDR2 SQIVND (reference sequence). Here the CDR3 reads CASSTRDRADSPLHF. The CDR3 DNA reads TGTGCCAGTAGTACCCGGGACAGGGCGGATTCACCCCTCCACTTT. Full variable domain (rest looked up from reference TRBV19 and TRBJ1-6): DGGITQSPKYLFRKEGQNVTLSCEQNLNHDAMYWYRQDPGQGLRLIYYSQIVNDFQKGDIAEGYSVSREKKESFPLTVTSAQKNPTAFYLCASSTRDRADSPLHFGNGTRLTVT.

The chain couples TRBV9 to TRBJ1-1, with 7 positions matching TRBD1. V was clipped by 4 bases and J by 6 bases; unmatched bases: 3. This CDR3 has 12 amino acids. Per the germline V gene, CDR1 is SGDLS and CDR2 is YYNGEE. CDR3: CASSPTGAEAFF. CDR3 nucleotide sequence: TGTGCCAGCAGCCCCACAGGGGCTGAAGCTTTCTTT.

This sequence joins TRBV10-2 and TRBJ1-2; TRBD1 is a possible D gene (6 bases). The CDR3 runs 14 residues. CDR1 is WSHSY, CDR2 SAAADI, per germline. Trimming removed 2 bases from V and 2 bases from J, with 9 bases in between. The DNA of the CDR3 is TGCGCCAGCAGTGAGGAGGACAGAAACTATGGCTACACCTTC. Translating gives CASSEEDRNYGYTF.

The gene calls are TRBV14 and TRBJ1-1; 10 bases match TRBD1. V was pared by 2 bases and J by 8 bases, with 8 bases of the junction left unmatched. In germline, CDR1 is SGHDN, CDR2 FVKESK. The CDR3 consists of 15 residues. The chain's CDR3 is CASSQIYRTGGEAFF. CDR3 nucleotides: TGTGCCAGCAGCCAAATCTACCGGACAGGGGGAGAAGCTTTCTTT.

The chain is built from TRBV5-1 and TRBJ1-1; TRBD1 is a possible D gene (5 bases). The V gene's germline CDR1 is SGHRS and CDR2 YFSETQ. The CDR3 is 14 residues long. The V gene lost 0 bases and the J gene lost 5 bases, with 11 bases spanning the gap. The CDR3 reads CASSLAGEGTEAFF. The CDR3 DNA is TGCGCCAGCAGCTTGGCGGGGGAAGGGACTGAAGCTTTCTTT.

This chain connects TRBV10-1 to TRBJ2-1; perhaps TRBD2 as D (7 bases). The CDR3 has 12 amino acids. CDR1 WNHNN and CDR2 SYGVQD come from the germline V gene (reference sequence). V lost 7 bases and J 9 bases, leaving 13 bases between the germline ends. The CDR3 here is CASKGGAGEQFF. CDR3 DNA: TGCGCCAGCAAGGGGGGGGCGGGTGAGCAGTTCTTC.

V gene TRBV6-5 combines with J gene TRBJ2-7, with D possibly matching TRBD1 (5 bases). The CDR3 totals 14 residues. V was pared by 6 bases and J by 3 bases, with 15 bases between. Germline CDR1 MNHEY, CDR2 SVGAGI. In DNA, the CDR3 is TGTGCCAGCAGCCCACATCGACAGCTCTACGAGCAGTACTTC. Its translation is CASSPHRQLYEQYF.

The CDR3 DNA is TGTGCCAGCAGCCAGGAGAGAGAAGCTTTCTTT. Its translation is CASSQEREAFF. The chain couples TRBV3-1 (or the pseudogene TRBV3-2) to TRBJ1-1, with unresolved D. Germline CDR1 and CDR2: LGHDT and YNNKEL (reference sequence). This CDR3 contains 11 residues. The V end lost 3 bases, the J end lost 8 bases, and 7 bases lay between the germline ends.

The chain joins TRBV13 to TRBJ2-7; TRBD2 aligns across 8 bases. Trimming at V came to 5 bases and at J to 4 bases, leaving 7 bases not matched to a gene. Germline assignment: CDR1 PRHDT and CDR2 FYEKMQ (reference sequence). The CDR3 extends over 14 amino acids. This CDR3 is CASSEAGGAYEQYF. As DNA, the CDR3 is TGTGCCAGCAGCGAAGCCGGGGGGGCGTACGAGCAGTACTTC. Full variable domain (rest looked up from reference TRBV13 and TRBJ2-7): AAGVIQSPRHLIKEKRETATLKCYPIPRHDTVYWYQQGPGQDPQFLISFYEKMQSDKGSIPDRFSAQQFSDYHSELNMSSLELGDSALYFCASSEAGGAYEQYFGPGTRLTVT.

There are a few counts of this clone. The gene calls are TRBV7-9 and TRBJ2-7, with 10 bases fitting TRBD2. Germline-derived CDR1 and CDR2 are SEHNR and FQNEAQ (reference sequence). The CDR3 sequence is 15 residues long. Unmatched junction bases numbered 8, after V lost 6 bases and J lost 3 bases. CDR3 in amino acids: CASSHQRGGLYEQYF. CDR3 nucleotide sequence: TGTGCCAGCAGTCACCAGCGGGGGGGCCTCTACGAGCAGTACTTC.

The V and J genes are TRBV3-1 (or the pseudogene TRBV3-2) and TRBJ2-2, with TRBD2 matching 9 bases. This CDR3 has 16 residues. The V and J ends lost 3 bases and 5 bases, in that order; junction bases with no gene match: 7. The V gene's germline CDR1 is LGHDT and CDR2 YNNKEL (reference sequence). The CDR3 spells CASSHARGGATGELFF. In DNA form, the CDR3 reads TGTGCCAGCAGCCACGCCCGCGGGGGGGCAACCGGGGAGCTGTTTTTT.

The J gene is TRBJ1-2, the V gene TRBV27, with no clear D. V shed 5 bases and J shed 5 bases, with 9 bases lying between them. Germline loops: CDR1 MNHEY, CDR2 SMNVEV (reference sequence). The CDR3 contains 12 residues. Here the CDR3 DNA reads TGTGCCAGCAGTGCCGGGGATTATGGCTACACCTTC. It encodes CASSAGDYGYTF.

This chain joins TRBV11-2 and TRBJ2-1; 8 bases line up with TRBD1. Germline V gene sequence: CDR1 SGHAT, CDR2 FQNNGV. The CDR3 has 14 residues. The V and J ends lost 5 bases and 7 bases, in that order; junction bases with no gene match: 7. The CDR3 coding sequence is TGTGCCAGCAGCGCGGACAGGGCAGCTAATGAGCAGTTCTTC. Amino acid sequence: CASSADRAANEQFF.

The V call is TRBV18, the J call TRBJ2-2, with 7 bases lining up with TRBD1. CDR1 and CDR2 from the germline V gene are KGHSH and LQKENI. The V and J ends lost 3 bases and 3 bases, in that order; junction bases with no gene match: 1. This CDR3 comprises 14 residues. As DNA, the CDR3 is TGTGCCAGCTCACCCGGGACAGACACCGGGGAGCTGTTTTTT. This sequence encodes CASSPGTDTGELFF.

This chain uses TRBV10-2 with TRBJ1-2; 7 bases fit TRBD1. V lost 7 bases to trimming and J lost 3 bases; unmatched junction nucleotides: 8. CDR3 length: 14 residues. Looked up from germline, CDR1 is WSHSY and CDR2 is SAAADI. CDR3 loop: CASKNRGTYYGYTF. CDR3 sequence (DNA): TGCGCCAGCAAAAACAGGGGAACGTACTATGGCTACACCTTC.

The rearrangement links TRBV6-5 to TRBJ2-7; TRBD1 is a possible D gene (6 bases). Germline CDR1 reads MNHEY; CDR2 reads SVGAGI. The V and J ends lost 4 bases and 5 bases respectively, with 21 bases between them. The CDR3 extends over 16 amino acids. The DNA of the CDR3 is TGTGCCAGCAGTTCCCCGGGACACCCCTCACGGGACGAGCAGTACTTC. Translated, it gives CASSSPGHPSRDEQYF.

This clone was seen a single time. The CDR3 DNA reads TGTGCCAGCAGTTACGATGACAGAGAACAAAACATTCAGTACTTC. Amino acid sequence: CASSYDDREQNIQYF. The V gene is TRBV6-6, the J gene TRBJ2-4; D may be TRBD1 (5 bases). The germline CDR1 and CDR2 sequences are MNHNY and SVGAGI (reference sequence). This CDR3 is built from 15 residues. The V end lost 2 bases, the J end lost 5 bases, and 13 bases lay between the germline ends.

The V gene is TRBV2, the J gene TRBJ2-7, with 7 bases fitting TRBD1. This CDR3 has 15 residues. The junction had 6 bases not matched to a gene; V was cut back by 4 bases and J by 0 bases. The germline CDR1 and CDR2 sequences are SNHLY and FYNNEI. The CDR3 region has the DNA TGTGCCAGCAGTGTTGGACAGGAGAGCTCCTACGAGCAGTACTTC. Amino acids: CASSVGQESSYEQYF. Full variable domain (missing parts from reference TRBV2 and TRBJ2-7): EPEVTQTPSHQVTQMGQEVILRCVPISNHLYFYWYRQILGQKVEFLVSFYNNEISEKSEIFDDQFSVERPDGSNFTLKIRSTKLEDSAMYFCASSVGQESSYEQYFGPGTRLTVT.

The CDR3 sequence: CASSYSFGGSAFF. Written as DNA, the CDR3 is TGTGCCAGCAGTTACTCGTTCGGGGGGTCAGCTTTCTTT. The chain uses TRBV6-5 and TRBJ1-1; D is perhaps TRBD1 (5 bases). Germline assignment: CDR1 MNHEY and CDR2 SVGAGI. V was pared by 0 bases and J by 10 bases, with 12 bases between. The CDR3 sequence is 13 residues long.

The chain couples TRBV7-9 to TRBJ1-2, with D possibly matching TRBD1 (5 bases). The V end was cut by 2 bases, the J end by 8 bases, with 18 bases between. The CDR3 has 15 residues. Germline V CDR1 and CDR2: SEHNR, FQNEAQ (reference sequence). The CDR3 protein is CASSLSFSRGDGYTF. CDR3 sequence (DNA): TGTGCCAGCAGCTTAAGTTTTTCCCGCGGGGACGGCTACACCTTC.

The rearrangement uses TRBV4-3 and TRBJ1-1; no firm D call. Germline V gene lookup returns CDR1 LGHNA and CDR2 YSLEER. This CDR3 is 15 amino acids long. Trimming removed 1 base at V and 1 base at J, with 10 bases between. The CDR3 bases are TGCGCCAGCAGCCAAGGTCTGATCAGGAACACTGAAGCTTTCTTT. Translated: CASSQGLIRNTEAFF.

This rearrangement joins TRBV24-1 to TRBJ2-1; a weak D match, TRBD2 (6 bases). The CDR3 spans 16 residues. V was shortened by 5 bases and J by 3 bases, with 16 bases between the two germline ends. In germline, CDR1 is KGHDR, CDR2 SFDVKD. This chain's CDR3 is CATSAKPGDFYNEQFF. DNA for the CDR3: TGTGCCACCAGTGCTAAGCCGGGGGACTTCTACAATGAGCAGTTCTTC.

The CDR3 here is CSASLDNTQYF. The CDR3 nucleotides read TGCAGTGCTTCACTAGATAATACGCAGTATTTT. The chain has TRBV20-1 and TRBJ2-3, with D maybe TRBD2 (5 bases). Trimming left V 5 bases short and J 7 bases short, with 10 bases between. The CDR3 has 11 residues. CDR1 DFQATT and CDR2 SNEGSKA come from the germline V gene (reference sequence).

V is TRBV4-1 and J is TRBJ2-3; TRBD2 aligns across 13 bases. The germline gives CDR1 MGHRA, CDR2 YSYEKL. The CDR3 totals 18 residues. V dropped 0 bases and J dropped 1; count of bases not matched to a gene: 4. The CDR3 here is CASSQERGLAGGTDTQYF. CDR3 nucleotide sequence: TGCGCCAGCAGCCAAGAACGAGGACTAGCGGGGGGCACAGATACGCAGTATTTT.

The genes are TRBV5-1 and TRBJ2-1; 10 nucleotides align to TRBD2. CDR3 length equals 16 residues. CDR1 and CDR2 (germline): SGHRS, YFSETQ. V gave up 5 bases and J gave up 8 bases; unmatched junction bases: 13. CDR3 nucleotides: TGCGCCAGCAGGACTCTAGCGGGGGCCACGCGAGATGAGCAGTTCTTC. Translation: CASRTLAGATRDEQFF. Looking up the rest from reference TRBV5-1 and TRBJ2-1 gives the full variable domain: KAGVTQTPRYLIKTRGQQVTLSCSPISGHRSVSWYQQTPGQGLQFLFEYFSETQRNKGNFPGRFSGRQFSNSRSEMNVSTLELGDSALYLCASRTLAGATRDEQFFGPGTRLTVL.

CDR3 bases: TGTGCCAGCAGCCAAGATAAAGAGACCCAGTACTTC. Encoded protein: CASSQDKETQYF. The rearrangement uses TRBV3-1 (or the pseudogene TRBV3-2) and TRBJ2-5; D is ambiguous. CDR1 is LGHDT and CDR2 is YNNKEL in the germline V gene (reference sequence). Trimming took 0 bases from V and 3 from J, leaving 2 bases between them. The CDR3 is 12 residues long.